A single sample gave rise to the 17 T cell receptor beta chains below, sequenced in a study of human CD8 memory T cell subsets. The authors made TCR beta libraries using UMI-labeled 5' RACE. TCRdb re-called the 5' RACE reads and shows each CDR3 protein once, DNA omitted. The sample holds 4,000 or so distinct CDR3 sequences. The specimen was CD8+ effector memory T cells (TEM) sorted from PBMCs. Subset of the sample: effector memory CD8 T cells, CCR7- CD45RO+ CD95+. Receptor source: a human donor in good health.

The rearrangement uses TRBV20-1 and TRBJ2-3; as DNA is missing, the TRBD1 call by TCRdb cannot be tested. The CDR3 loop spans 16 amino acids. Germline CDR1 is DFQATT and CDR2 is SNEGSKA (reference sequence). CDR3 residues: CSASPFGTGATDTQYF.

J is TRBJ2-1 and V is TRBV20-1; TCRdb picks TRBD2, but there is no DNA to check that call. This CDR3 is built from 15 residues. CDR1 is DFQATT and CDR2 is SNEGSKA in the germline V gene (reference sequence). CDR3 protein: CSAKEGGHDYNEQFF.

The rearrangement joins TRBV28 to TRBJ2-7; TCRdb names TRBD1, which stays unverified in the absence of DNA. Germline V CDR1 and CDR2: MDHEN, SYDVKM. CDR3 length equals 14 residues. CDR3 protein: CASNPTGVSYEQYF. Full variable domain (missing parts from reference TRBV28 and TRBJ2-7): DVKVTQSSRYLVKRTGEKVFLECVQDMDHENMFWYRQDPGLGLRLIYFSYDVKMKEKGDIPEGYSVSREKKERFSLILESASTNQTSMYLCASNPTGVSYEQYFGPGTRLTVT.

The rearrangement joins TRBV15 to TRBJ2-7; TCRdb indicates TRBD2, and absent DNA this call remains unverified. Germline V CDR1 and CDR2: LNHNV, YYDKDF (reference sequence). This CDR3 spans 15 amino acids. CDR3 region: CATRSLAGMLYEQYF. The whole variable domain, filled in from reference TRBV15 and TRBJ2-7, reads DAMVIQNPRYQVTQFGKPVTLSCSQTLNHNVMYWYQQKSSQAPKLLFHYYDKDFNNEADTPDNFQSRRPNTSFCFLDIRSPGLGDTAMYLCATRSLAGMLYEQYFGPGTRLTVT.

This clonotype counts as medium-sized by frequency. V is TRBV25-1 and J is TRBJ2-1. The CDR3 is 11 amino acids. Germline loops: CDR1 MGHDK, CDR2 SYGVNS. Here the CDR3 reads CASSIHNEQFF. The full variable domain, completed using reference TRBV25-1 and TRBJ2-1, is EADIYQTPRYLVIGTGKKITLECSQTMGHDKMYWYQQDPGMELHLIHYSYGVNSTEKGDLSSESTVSRIRTEHFPLTLESARPSHTSQYLCASSIHNEQFFGPGTRLTVL.

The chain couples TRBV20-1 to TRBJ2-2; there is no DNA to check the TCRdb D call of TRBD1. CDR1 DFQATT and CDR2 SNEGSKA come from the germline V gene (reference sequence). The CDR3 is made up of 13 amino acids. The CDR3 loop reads CSASPSEAGELFF.

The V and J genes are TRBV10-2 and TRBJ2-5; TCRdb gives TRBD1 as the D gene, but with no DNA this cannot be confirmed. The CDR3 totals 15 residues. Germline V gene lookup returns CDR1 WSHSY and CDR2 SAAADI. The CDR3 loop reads CASRPGQGDQETQYF.

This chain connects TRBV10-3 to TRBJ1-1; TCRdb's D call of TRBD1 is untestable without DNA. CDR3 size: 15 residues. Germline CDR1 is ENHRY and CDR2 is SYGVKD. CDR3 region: CAAHSRTGSDAEAFF.

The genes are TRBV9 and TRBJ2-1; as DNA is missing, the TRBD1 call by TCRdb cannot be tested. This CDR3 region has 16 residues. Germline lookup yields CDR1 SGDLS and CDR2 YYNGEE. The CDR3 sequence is CASSALNRADYNEQFF.

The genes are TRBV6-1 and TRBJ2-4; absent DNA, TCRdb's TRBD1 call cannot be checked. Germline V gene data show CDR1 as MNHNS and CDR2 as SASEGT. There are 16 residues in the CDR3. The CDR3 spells CASSEIFEGDRNIQYF.

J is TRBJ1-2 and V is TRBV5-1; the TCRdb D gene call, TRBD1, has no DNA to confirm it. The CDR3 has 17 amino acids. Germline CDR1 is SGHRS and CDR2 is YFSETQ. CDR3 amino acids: CASSLPGQGPLSYGYTF.

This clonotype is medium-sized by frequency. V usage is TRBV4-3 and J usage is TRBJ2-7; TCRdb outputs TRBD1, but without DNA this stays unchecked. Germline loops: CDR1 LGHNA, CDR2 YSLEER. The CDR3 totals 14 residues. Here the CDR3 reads CASSQDQGPRGQYF.

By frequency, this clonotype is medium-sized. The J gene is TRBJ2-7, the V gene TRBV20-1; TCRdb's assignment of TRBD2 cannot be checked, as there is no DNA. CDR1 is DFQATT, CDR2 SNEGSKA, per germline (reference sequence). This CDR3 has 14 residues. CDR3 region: CSARGLVASYEQYF.

CDR3 sequence reads: CSAREPESNYGYTF. This chain links TRBV20-1 with TRBJ1-2. There are 14 residues in the CDR3. CDR1 is DFQATT, CDR2 SNEGSKA, per germline (reference sequence).

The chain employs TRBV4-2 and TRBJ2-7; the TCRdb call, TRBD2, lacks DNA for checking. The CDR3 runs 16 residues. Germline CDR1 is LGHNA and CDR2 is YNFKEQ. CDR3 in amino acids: CASSQGMGDVAYEQYF.

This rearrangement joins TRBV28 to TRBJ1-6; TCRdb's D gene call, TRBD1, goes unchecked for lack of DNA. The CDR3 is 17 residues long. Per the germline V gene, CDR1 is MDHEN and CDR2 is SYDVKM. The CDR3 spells CASSLPIGQDYNSPLHF.

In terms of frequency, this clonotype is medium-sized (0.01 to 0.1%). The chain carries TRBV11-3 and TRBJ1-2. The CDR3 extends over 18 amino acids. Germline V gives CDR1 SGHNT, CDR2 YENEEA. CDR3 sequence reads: CASSLDRQHARANYGYTF.